This T cell receptor beta chain stems from a study of T cells in Graves' hyperthyroidism and ophthalmopathy. Germline CDR1 is DFQATT and CDR2 is SNEGSKA (reference sequence). Trimming removed 2 bases from V and 3 bases from J, with 11 bases in between. This CDR3 has 13 residues. This clonotype came up many times. Stable disease denoted Graves' hyperthyroidism without ophthalmopathy progression within 18 months. Uncontrolled infection, other autoimmune disease, pregnancy and lactation each barred patients from inclusion. RNA transcripts gave rise to amplified TCR beta CDR3 regions. First-round RT-PCR targeting the TCR CDR3 was performed with the HTBI primer set. TCRdb re-called the multiplex PCR reads with MiXCR, one entry per CDR3 protein. The table has 600,000 or so distinct CDR3 sequences, around 16% seen once.

Specimen: blood. This chain connects TRBV20-1 to TRBJ2-7, with unresolved D. This TCR derives from a woman in her 30s with Graves' hyperthyroidism. CDR3 sequence (DNA): TGCAGTGCTAGAAGGCTAGGGCTCTACGAGCAGTACTTC. It specifies CSARRLGLYEQYF.